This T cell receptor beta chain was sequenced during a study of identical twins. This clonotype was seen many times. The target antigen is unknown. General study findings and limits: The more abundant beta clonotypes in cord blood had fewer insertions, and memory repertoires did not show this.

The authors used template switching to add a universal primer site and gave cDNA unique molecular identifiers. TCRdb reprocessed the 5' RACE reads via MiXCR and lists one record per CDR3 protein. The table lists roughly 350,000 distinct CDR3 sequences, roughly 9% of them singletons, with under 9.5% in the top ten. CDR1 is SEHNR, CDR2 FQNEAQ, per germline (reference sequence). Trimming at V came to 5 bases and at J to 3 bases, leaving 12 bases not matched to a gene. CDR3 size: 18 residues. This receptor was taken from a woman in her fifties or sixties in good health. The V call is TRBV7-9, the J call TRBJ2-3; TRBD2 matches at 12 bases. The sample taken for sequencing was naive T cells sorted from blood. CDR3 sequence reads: CASSLPPRLAGVTDTQYF. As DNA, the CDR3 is TGTGCCAGCAGCCTCCCCCCCCGACTAGCGGGAGTGACAGATACGCAGTATTTT.